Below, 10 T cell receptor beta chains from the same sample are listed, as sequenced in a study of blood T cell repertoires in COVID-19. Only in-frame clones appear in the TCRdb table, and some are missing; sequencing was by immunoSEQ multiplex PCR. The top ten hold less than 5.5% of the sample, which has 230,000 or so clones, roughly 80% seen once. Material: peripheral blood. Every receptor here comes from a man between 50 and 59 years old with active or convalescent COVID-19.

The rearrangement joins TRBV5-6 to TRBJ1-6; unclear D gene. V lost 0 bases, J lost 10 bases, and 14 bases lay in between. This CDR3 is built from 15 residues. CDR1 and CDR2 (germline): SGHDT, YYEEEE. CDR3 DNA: TGTGCCAGCAGCTTGGAATCCAGCGGGCGATCACCCCTCCACTTT. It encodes CASSLESSGRSPLHF.

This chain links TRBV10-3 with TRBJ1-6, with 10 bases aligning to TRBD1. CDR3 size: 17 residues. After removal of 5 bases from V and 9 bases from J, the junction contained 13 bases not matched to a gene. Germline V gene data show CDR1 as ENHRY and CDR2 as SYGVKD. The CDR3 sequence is CAISRGDRGMGGSPLHF. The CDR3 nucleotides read TGTGCCATCAGTCGGGGGGACAGGGGAATGGGTGGTTCACCCCTCCACTTT.

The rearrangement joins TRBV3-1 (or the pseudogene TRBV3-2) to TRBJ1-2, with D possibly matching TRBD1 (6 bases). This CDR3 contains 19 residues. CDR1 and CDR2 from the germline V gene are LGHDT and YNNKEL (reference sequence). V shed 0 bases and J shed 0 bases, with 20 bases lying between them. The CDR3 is CASSQDGSTGPRANYGYTF. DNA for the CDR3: TGTGCCAGCAGCCAAGATGGTAGTACAGGGCCTCGAGCTAACTATGGCTACACCTTC.

The CDR3 DNA follows: TGTGCCAGCAGCCGCGACAAATATAGCAATCAGCCCCAGCATTTT. As protein: CASSRDKYSNQPQHF. The rearrangement links TRBV4-2 to TRBJ1-5, with no clear D. Germline assignment: CDR1 LGHNA and CDR2 YNFKEQ. CDR3 size: 15 residues. Trimming removed 4 bases from V and 0 bases from J, with 10 bases in between.

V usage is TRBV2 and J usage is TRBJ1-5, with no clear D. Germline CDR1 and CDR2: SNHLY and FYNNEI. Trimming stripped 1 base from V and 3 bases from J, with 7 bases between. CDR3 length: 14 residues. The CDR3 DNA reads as TGTGCCAGCAGTGAAGTGCTAGACAATCAGCCCCAGCATTTT. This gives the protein CASSEVLDNQPQHF.

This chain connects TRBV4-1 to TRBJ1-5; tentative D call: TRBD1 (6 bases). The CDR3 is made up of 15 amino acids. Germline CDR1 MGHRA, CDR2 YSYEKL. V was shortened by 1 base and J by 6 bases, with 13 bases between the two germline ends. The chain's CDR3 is CASSQGIAGVQPQHF. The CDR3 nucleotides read TGCGCCAGCAGCCAAGGGATTGCAGGGGTTCAGCCCCAGCATTTT.

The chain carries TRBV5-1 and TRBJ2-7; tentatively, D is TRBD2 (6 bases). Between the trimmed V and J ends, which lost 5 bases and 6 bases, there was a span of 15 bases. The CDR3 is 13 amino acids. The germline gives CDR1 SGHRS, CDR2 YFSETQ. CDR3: CASSWDSQGEQYF. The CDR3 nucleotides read TGCGCCAGCAGTTGGGACTCCCAGGGCGAGCAGTACTTC.

CDR3 in amino acids: CASSPRTGDKGNYGYTF. Written as DNA, the CDR3 is TGTGCCAGCAGCCCACGGACAGGGGATAAAGGGAACTATGGCTACACCTTC. This chain links TRBV27 with TRBJ1-2; 9 bases are shared with TRBD1. Losses at the gene ends were 6 bases for V and 2 bases for J; bases not matched to a gene: 13. The CDR3 extends over 17 amino acids. Germline V gene lookup returns CDR1 MNHEY and CDR2 SMNVEV (reference sequence).

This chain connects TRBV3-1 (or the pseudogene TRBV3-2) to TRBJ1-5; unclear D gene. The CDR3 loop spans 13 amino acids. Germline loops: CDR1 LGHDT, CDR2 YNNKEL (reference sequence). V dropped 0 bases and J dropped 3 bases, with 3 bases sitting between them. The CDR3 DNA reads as TGTGCCAGCAGCCAAGACCACAATCAGCCCCAGCATTTT. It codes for CASSQDHNQPQHF.

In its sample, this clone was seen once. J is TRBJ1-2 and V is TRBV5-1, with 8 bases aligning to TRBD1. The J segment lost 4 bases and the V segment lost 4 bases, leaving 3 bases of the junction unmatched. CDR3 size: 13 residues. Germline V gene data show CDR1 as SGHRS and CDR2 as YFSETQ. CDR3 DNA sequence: TGCGCCAGCAGCATCGGGACAGGCTATGGCTACACCTTC. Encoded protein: CASSIGTGYGYTF.